The present T cell receptor (beta chain) was sequenced within a study of T cell responses to AZD1222 COVID-19 vaccine (dated by TCRdb to the early 2020s). About the full investigation: AZD1222 recipients given second doses at about 4 weeks or at about 12 weeks were pooled, since spike-specific TCR depth and breadth were not found to differ between the two schedules. A total of around 240 trial participants underwent TCR sequencing, of whom some 210 received two doses of AZD1222 and approximately 25 received two doses of the MenACWY control vaccine. Trial participants were enrolled by age into subgroups of 18-55, 56-69 and 70-plus years, and around 150, 28 and 57 TCR-sequenced participants, respectively, were included in these subgroups. What the study reported, not specific to this receptor: Conclusions about previously exposed vaccinees were limited because only six AZD1222 recipients were SARS-CoV-2 seropositive at baseline. Reportedly, almost half of the unique spike-specific TCRs recognized epitopes lying outside the regions that are mutated in the B.1.351 and B.1.1.7 variants. CD4 TCRs associated with the vaccine covered the entire spike protein, and the dominant responses were in regions 160-218 and 743-854. Participants were mostly white British and included more females than males, and it was suggested by the authors that clonal diversity may have been underestimated. A significant rise in spike-specific TCR breadth and depth was observed after two AZD1222 doses relative to day 0 and relative to MenACWY recipients. No day 14 peak-response samples were available, so repertoires were characterized only after the peak T cell response. The 56-69-year group was small, and its depth increase did not reach significance, likely because of low power.

The CDR3 regions of human TCRbeta chains were analyzed by immunosequencing. Per the authors' processing: Repertoire TCRs were checked for matches against a reference library of SARS-CoV-2-specific TCRs that had been generated using the MIRA antigen-specificity platform. Breadth meant the fraction of unique TCRs that were SARS-CoV-2-associated, whereas depth meant the fraction of total T cells that were SARS-CoV-2-associated. Using the MIRA data, each spike-specific TCR was assigned both to the spike region to which the TCR was reactive and to a CD4 or CD8 class. Log10-transformed breadth and depth values were compared by one-way ANOVA with Sidak's multiple comparisons tests. TCRdb took over this immuneACCESS table, retaining in-frame rearrangements with V and J assigned. Such tables are incomplete; in checked studies, under half of the missing clones stem from an unresolved V gene, and the remainder is unexplained. V and J calls and clone size are those listed in that table; D and trimming were worked out from the DNA. The sample includes some 150,000 clones, with approximately 88% observed a single time. The leading ten clones occupy around 2.3% of the sample.

As regards this clone: Which antigen it targets is not known. It has no much larger one-base neighbor in the sample; base qualities were not kept.

The intended sense of this specimen's time point label: baseline before first vaccination. Vaccinee samples came from UK trials COV001 and COV002, including a single-blind randomized controlled phase 2/3 trial of AZD1222 (ChAdOx1 nCoV-19) in healthy adults. Trial participant PBMC samples were collected at day 0 and day 28 after the second dose for TCRbeta chain sequencing. The germline V and J ends show losses of 6 bases and 0 bases respectively, and no gene match explains 11 bases of the junction. The germline V gene (reference sequence) sets CDR1 to MNHEY and CDR2 to SMNVEV. The CDR3 has 16 amino acids, counting the end cysteine and phenylalanine. CDR3 DNA is the only sequence kept; it has 48 bases, read in frame from the first base.

Here the chain combines TRBV27 and TRBJ2-7, and 7 bases in between align with TRBD1. The origin of this receptor is an adult in good health. The specimen was peripheral blood, collected on day 0 of AZD1222 vaccination. The CDR3 amino acid sequence is: CASREQGPTHSYEQYF. In nucleotide form, the sequence is TGTGCCAGCAGGGAACAGGGGCCTACTCACTCCTACGAGCAGTACTTC.